This T cell receptor (beta chain) was found in a study of blood T cell repertoires in COVID-19. Across 20 to 25 US areas, participants ranged in age from 18 to 89 years. V lost 2 bases and J lost 10, with 15 bases in between. The CDR3 is 15 amino acids. Germline-derived CDR1 and CDR2 are SNHLY and FYNNEI. TCRdb's copy holds only in-frame clones and misses some; the assay was immunoSEQ multiplex PCR. Of almost 500,000 clones in the sample, 75% to 90% are singletons; the top ten hold 8.3%. The sequenced sample consisted of PBMCs or T cells enriched from blood (not recorded which). V gene TRBV2 combines with J gene TRBJ1-6; D is ambiguous. The receptor was isolated from a woman aged 55-70 years who had recovered from COVID-19. The CDR3 DNA reads TGTGCCAGCAGTGAATCGATGGACGCGGGATCACCCCTCCACTTT. It is translated as CASSESMDAGSPLHF.